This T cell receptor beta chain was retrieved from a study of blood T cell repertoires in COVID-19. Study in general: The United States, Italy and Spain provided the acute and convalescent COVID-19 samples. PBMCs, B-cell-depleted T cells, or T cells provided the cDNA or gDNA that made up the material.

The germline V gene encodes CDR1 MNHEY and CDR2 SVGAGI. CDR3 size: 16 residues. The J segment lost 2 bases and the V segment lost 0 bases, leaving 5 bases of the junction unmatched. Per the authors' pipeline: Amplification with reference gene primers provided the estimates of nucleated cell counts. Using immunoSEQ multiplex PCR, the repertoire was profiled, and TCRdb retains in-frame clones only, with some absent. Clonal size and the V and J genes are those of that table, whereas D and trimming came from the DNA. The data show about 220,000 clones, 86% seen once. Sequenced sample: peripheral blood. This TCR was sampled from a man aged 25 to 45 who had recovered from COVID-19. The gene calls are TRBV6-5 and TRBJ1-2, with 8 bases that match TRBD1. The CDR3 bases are TGTGCCAGCAGTTACTCGAGGGGGACAGGAAACTATGGCTACACCTTC. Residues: CASSYSRGTGNYGYTF.